Below are 13 T cell receptor beta chains sequenced from a single sample in a study of CD8 T cells in cerebrospinal fluid in Alzheimer's disease (dated by TCRdb to about 2020). Library preparation was by 10x single-cell sequencing. Sequencing took place on a NextSeq 550. TCRdb reanalyzed the reads, keeping one entry per CDR3 protein sequence and omitting DNA. This sample's clone table shows about 1,200 distinct CDR3 sequences. The top ten clonotypes cover approximately 16% of the sample. The source material was cerebrospinal fluid. All receptors derive from a human donor with Parkinson's disease.

This clonotype ranks as large in terms of frequency. This chain's CDR3 is CASTRGGAETGELFF. The chain employs TRBV7-2 and TRBJ2-2; TCRdb's D call of TRBD1 is untestable without DNA. The CDR3 consists of 15 residues. Germline V gene lookup returns CDR1 SGHTA and CDR2 FQGNSA.

This clonotype ranks as medium-sized in terms of frequency. This rearrangement joins TRBV2 to TRBJ2-3; the D gene TCRdb calls, TRBD2, cannot be checked with no DNA. Germline V gene lookup returns CDR1 SNHLY and CDR2 FYNNEI. The CDR3 extends over 19 amino acids. This CDR3 reads CASSGESFASGIQTDTQYF.

CDR3 protein: CASSLETSGGHGGTQYF. V gene TRBV5-5 combines with J gene TRBJ2-5; the D call of TRBD2 rests on TCRdb alone, since no DNA is present to check it. Germline values: CDR1 SGHKS, CDR2 YYEKEE (reference sequence). The CDR3 is made up of 17 amino acids.

According to its frequency, this clonotype is medium-sized (0.01 to 0.1%). The chain carries TRBV2 and TRBJ2-1; no DNA is available, so the TRBD1 call from TCRdb remains unchecked. CDR1 SNHLY and CDR2 FYNNEI come from the germline V gene. The CDR3 has 15 amino acids. The CDR3 loop is CASSGPGGGEDEQFF.

In terms of frequency, this clonotype is medium-sized. CDR3 loop: CASSPQPGQGLGRNEQFF. The chain is built from TRBV14 and TRBJ2-1; the TRBD1 assignment by TCRdb is unverifiable without DNA. The CDR3 spans 18 residues. Germline V gives CDR1 SGHDN, CDR2 FVKESK. The full variable domain, with the rest looked up from reference TRBV14 and TRBJ2-1, is EAGVTQFPSHSVIEKGQTVTLRCDPISGHDNLYWYRRVMGKEIKFLLHFVKESKQDESGMPNNRFLAERTGGTYSTLKVQPAELEDSGVYFCASSPQPGQGLGRNEQFFGPGTRLTVL.

CDR3 sequence: CATSRAGFNYGYTF. The gene calls are TRBV15 and TRBJ1-2; TCRdb's D call of TRBD1 is untestable without DNA. This CDR3 has 14 amino acids. Germline V lookup: CDR1 LNHNV, CDR2 YYDKDF (reference sequence).

This clonotype is identified as medium-sized from frequency. The rearrangement uses TRBV29-1 and TRBJ2-1; the TRBD1 assignment by TCRdb is unverifiable without DNA. The V gene's germline CDR1 is SQVTM and CDR2 ANQGSEA. The CDR3 loop spans 15 amino acids. The CDR3 here is CSVQGLAPSYNEQFF.

Frequency places this clonotype as medium-sized (0.01 to 0.1%). The rearrangement joins TRBV20-1 to TRBJ2-3. This CDR3 has 16 amino acids. Per germline, CDR1 DFQATT and CDR2 SNEGSKA (reference sequence). The CDR3 sequence: CSARDYSGSSTDTQYF.

This chain connects TRBV4-1 to TRBJ2-3; lacking DNA, the TRBD1 call made by TCRdb goes unchecked. The germline CDR1 and CDR2 sequences are MGHRA and YSYEKL. This CDR3 has 18 amino acids. This CDR3 is CASSKGDGTGTSTDTQYF.

Measured by frequency, this clonotype is medium-sized (0.01 to 0.1%). J is TRBJ2-2 and V is TRBV12-3 or TRBV12-4. This CDR3 is built from 15 residues. CDR3 amino acids: CASSLAGMGTGELFF.

According to its frequency, this clonotype is medium-sized. This chain joins TRBV5-1 and TRBJ2-7; TCRdb indicates TRBD1, and absent DNA this call remains unverified. CDR1 is SGHRS, CDR2 YFSETQ, per germline. This CDR3 contains 14 residues. The CDR3 here is CASSQTGDTYEQYF.

The CDR3 sequence: CASSAGTGISGNTIYF. The chain employs TRBV6-1 and TRBJ1-3; TCRdb names TRBD1, which stays unverified in the absence of DNA. Germline loops: CDR1 MNHNS, CDR2 SASEGT. The CDR3 sequence is 16 residues long.

This chain joins TRBV7-9 and TRBJ1-5; TCRdb's D call of TRBD1 is untestable without DNA. Germline V CDR1 and CDR2: SEHNR, FQNEAQ (reference sequence). The CDR3 totals 15 residues. The CDR3: CASSLDSRGDQPQHF. Together with reference TRBV7-9 and TRBJ1-5, the CDR3 gives the full variable domain: DTGVSQNPRHKITKRGQNVTFRCDPISEHNRLYWYRQTLGQGPEFLTYFQNEAQLEKSRLLSDRFSAERPKGSFSTLEIQRTEQGDSAMYLCASSLDSRGDQPQHFGDGTRLSIL.